This is a list of T cell receptor beta chains from one sample in a study of neurological immune-mediated disorders. TCRdb analysed the 5' RACE reads with MiXCR anew, one entry per CDR3 protein. Of more than 40,000 distinct CDR3 sequences listed, approximately 11% are singletons. The sample consisted of PBMCs. The receptors shown here come from a male donor with HTLV-1-associated myelopathy (HAM/TSP). CDR3s include the opening cysteine and the closing phenylalanine or tryptophan. Fields, in order: D gene, clone size, V gene, J gene, CDR3 DNA, CDR3 protein. A D gene is named only where the DNA matches it firmly. Not all rows give a size; the values are once, few, many and, for expanded clones, a class.

NA	NA	TRBV28	TRBJ2-5	TGTGCCAGCAAGATGGCGGGTGGTCAAGAGTCCCAGTACTTC	CASKMAGGQESQYF
NA	many	TRBV5-1	TRBJ1-2	TGCGCCAGCAGCTTGGGACAGAGGCTCAGTGGCTACACCTTC	CASSLGQRLSGYTF
TRBD1	many	TRBV5-1	TRBJ2-1	TGCGCCAGCAGCCGTCCCGGACAGGGTTACAATGAGCAGTTCTTC	CASSRPGQGYNEQFF
NA	NA	TRBV21-1	TRBJ2-5	TGTGCCAGCAGCCACCCCGCCCAGGGTTGGGAGACCCAGTACTTC	CASSHPAQGWETQYF
NA	many	TRBV11-2	TRBJ2-2	TGTGCCAGCAATAACGGGACCTCGGGCACCGGGGAGCTGTTTTTT	CASNNGTSGTGELFF
TRBD1	NA	TRBV6-5	TRBJ1-5	TGTGCCAGCAGAGACAGGGGGAATACGCCCCAGCATTTT	CASRDRGNTPQHF
NA	many	TRBV9	TRBJ2-2	TGTGCCAGCAGCGTAGATATCGGGGAGCTGTTTTTT	CASSVDIGELFF
TRBD2	few	TRBV20-1	TRBJ2-3	TGCAGTGCTAGGGCTGTAGCTAGCGGGGGCACAGATACGCAGTATTTT	CSARAVASGGTDTQYF
NA	NA	TRBV11-3	TRBJ1-1	TGTGCCAGCGGATATACAGGGAACACTGAAGCTTTCTTT	CASGYTGNTEAFF
NA	NA	TRBV20-1	TRBJ1-1	TGCAGTGCTAGAGCAAGGGTAATGGGGAGTTGGGACACTGAAGCTTTCTTT	CSARARVMGSWDTEAFF
NA	many	TRBV10-3	TRBJ1-6	TGTGCCATCAGCGCACAGGGTATGGAAAGTTCACCCCTCCACTTT	CAISAQGMESSPLHF
NA	many	TRBV28	TRBJ1-1	TGTGCCAGCAGTTTAGTACCCAGGAACACTGAAGCTTTCTTT	CASSLVPRNTEAFF
NA	many	TRBV5-4	TRBJ1-2	TGTGCCAGCAGGTCCTCCGCCAGGGCTAACTATGGCTACACCTTC	CASRSSARANYGYTF
NA	many	TRBV20-1	TRBJ1-1	TGCAGTGCTGGACGGGGGGACGGTGATGTGGTCTTT	CSAGRGDGDVVF
TRBD1	many	TRBV6-5	TRBJ1-5	TGTGCCAGCAGTTACACGACAGGGGCCAATCAGCCCCAGCATTTT	CASSYTTGANQPQHF
NA	NA	TRBV27	TRBJ2-5	TGTGCCAGCAAGCGGCCCTTACAAGAGACCCAGTACTTC	CASKRPLQETQYF
NA	many	TRBV20-1	TRBJ2-5	TGCAGTGCTAGAACCGGAGAGACCCAGTACTTC	CSARTGETQYF
TRBD1	NA	TRBV5-1	TRBJ2-5	TGTGGCAGCAGCTCCTACAGGGGGCTGGAGACCCAGTACTTC	CGSSSYRGLETQYF
TRBD1	many	TRBV12-3/TRBV12-4	TRBJ1-2	TGTGCCAGCACCCCTAGGACAAGGGGGCTCTATGGCTACACCTTC	CASTPRTRGLYGYTF
NA	many	TRBV5-6	TRBJ2-7	TGTGCCAGCAGCGGGATGGGACATTCCTACGAGCAGTACTTC	CASSGMGHSYEQYF